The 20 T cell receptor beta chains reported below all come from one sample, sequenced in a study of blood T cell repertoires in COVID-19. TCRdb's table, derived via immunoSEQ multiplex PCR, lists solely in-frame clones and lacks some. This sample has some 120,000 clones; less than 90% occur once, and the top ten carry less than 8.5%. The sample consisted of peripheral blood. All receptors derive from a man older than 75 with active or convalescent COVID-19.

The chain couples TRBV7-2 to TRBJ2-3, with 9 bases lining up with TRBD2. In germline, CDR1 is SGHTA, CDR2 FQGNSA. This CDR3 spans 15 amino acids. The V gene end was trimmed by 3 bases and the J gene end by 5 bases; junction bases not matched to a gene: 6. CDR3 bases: TGTGCCAGCAGCTTTAGCGGGAGTACCCAAGATACGCAGTATTTT. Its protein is CASSFSGSTQDTQYF.

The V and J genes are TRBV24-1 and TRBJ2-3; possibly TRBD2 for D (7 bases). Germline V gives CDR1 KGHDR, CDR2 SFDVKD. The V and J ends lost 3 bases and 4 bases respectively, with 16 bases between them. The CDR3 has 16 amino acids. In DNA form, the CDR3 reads TGTGCCACCAGTGATATTAGGGGAGGGGGGGCAGATACGCAGTATTTT. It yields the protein CATSDIRGGGADTQYF.

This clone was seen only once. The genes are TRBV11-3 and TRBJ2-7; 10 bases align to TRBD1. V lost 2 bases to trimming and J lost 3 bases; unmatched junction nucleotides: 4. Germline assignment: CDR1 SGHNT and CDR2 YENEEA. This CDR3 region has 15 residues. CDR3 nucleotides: TGTGCCAGCAGCTTAACCGGGACAGGGGACTACGAGCAGTACTTC. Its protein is CASSLTGTGDYEQYF.

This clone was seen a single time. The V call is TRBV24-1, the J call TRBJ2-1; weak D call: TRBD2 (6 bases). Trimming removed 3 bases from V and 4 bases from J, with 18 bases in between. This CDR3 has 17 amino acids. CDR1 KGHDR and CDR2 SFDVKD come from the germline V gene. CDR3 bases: TGTGCCACCAGTGATATTCGCGGGGCGAGACCTTACAATGAGCAGTTCTTC. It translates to CATSDIRGARPYNEQFF.

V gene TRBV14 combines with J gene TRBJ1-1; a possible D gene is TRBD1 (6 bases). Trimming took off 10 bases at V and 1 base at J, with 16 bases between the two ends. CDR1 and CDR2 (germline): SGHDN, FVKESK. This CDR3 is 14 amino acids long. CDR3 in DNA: TGTGCCACAGGGGTGTGGGGCGGGAACACTGAAGCTTTCTTT. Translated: CATGVWGGNTEAFF. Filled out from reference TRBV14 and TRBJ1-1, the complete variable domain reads EAGVTQFPSHSVIEKGQTVTLRCDPISGHDNLYWYRRVMGKEIKFLLHFVKESKQDESGMPNNRFLAERTGGTYSTLKVQPAELEDSGVYFCATGVWGGNTEAFFGQGTRLTVV.

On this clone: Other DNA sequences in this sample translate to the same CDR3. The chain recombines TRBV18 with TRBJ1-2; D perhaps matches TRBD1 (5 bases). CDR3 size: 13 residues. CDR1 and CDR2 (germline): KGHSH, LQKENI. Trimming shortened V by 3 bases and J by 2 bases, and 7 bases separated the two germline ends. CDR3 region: CASSPQGNYGYTF. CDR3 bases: TGTGCCAGCTCACCTCAGGGCAACTATGGCTACACCTTC.

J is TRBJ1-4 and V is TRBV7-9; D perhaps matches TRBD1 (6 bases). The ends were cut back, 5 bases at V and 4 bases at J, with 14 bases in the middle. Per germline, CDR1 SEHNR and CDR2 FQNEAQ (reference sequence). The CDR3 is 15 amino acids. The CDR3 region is CASSTQQGFNEKLFF. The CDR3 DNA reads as TGTGCCAGCAGCACCCAACAGGGCTTTAATGAAAAACTGTTTTTT.

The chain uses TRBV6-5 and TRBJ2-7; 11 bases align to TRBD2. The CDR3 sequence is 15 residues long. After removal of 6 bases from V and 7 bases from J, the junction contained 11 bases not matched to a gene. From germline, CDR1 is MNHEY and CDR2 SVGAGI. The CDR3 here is CASSPPLAGGLEQYF. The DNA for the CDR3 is TGTGCCAGCAGCCCCCCCCTAGCGGGGGGTCTGGAGCAGTACTTC.

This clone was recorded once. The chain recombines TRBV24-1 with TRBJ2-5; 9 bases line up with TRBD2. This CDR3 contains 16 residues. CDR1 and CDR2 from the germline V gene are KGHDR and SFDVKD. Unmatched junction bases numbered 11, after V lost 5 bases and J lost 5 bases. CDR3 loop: CATSGGREGRWETQYF. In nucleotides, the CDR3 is TGTGCCACCAGTGGGGGGCGGGAGGGCCGGTGGGAGACCCAGTACTTC.

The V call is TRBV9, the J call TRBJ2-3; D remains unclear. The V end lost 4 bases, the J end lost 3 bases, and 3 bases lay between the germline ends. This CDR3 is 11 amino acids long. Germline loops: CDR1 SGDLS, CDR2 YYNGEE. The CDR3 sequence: CASSLTDTQYF. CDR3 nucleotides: TGTGCCAGCAGCCTAACAGATACGCAGTATTTT.

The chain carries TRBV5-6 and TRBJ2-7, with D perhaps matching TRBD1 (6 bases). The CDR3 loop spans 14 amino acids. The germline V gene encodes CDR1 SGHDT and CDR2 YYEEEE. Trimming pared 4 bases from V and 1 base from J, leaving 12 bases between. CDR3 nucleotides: TGTGCCAGCAGCCCGGACAGAATATCCTACGAGCAGTACTTC. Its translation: CASSPDRISYEQYF.

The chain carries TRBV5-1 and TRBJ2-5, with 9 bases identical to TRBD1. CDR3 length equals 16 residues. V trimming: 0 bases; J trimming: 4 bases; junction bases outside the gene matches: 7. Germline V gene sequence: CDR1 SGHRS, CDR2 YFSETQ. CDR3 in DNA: TGCGCCAGCAGCTTGGAAGGACAGGGGACAGGAGAGACCCAGTACTTC. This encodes CASSLEGQGTGETQYF. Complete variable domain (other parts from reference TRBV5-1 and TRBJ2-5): KAGVTQTPRYLIKTRGQQVTLSCSPISGHRSVSWYQQTPGQGLQFLFEYFSETQRNKGNFPGRFSGRQFSNSRSEMNVSTLELGDSALYLCASSLEGQGTGETQYFGPGTRLLVL.

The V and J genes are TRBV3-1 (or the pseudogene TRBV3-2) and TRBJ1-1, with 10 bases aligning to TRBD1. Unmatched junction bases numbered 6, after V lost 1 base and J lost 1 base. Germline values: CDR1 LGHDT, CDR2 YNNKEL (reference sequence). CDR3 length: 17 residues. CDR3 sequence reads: CASSQGQGAGSNTEAFF. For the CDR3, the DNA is TGTGCCAGCAGCCAAGGACAGGGGGCCGGGTCGAACACTGAAGCTTTCTTT.

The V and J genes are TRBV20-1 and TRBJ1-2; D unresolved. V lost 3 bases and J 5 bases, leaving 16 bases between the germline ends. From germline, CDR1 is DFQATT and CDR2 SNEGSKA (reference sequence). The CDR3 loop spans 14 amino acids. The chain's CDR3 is CSASGQVLQYGYTF. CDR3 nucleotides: TGCAGTGCTAGTGGCCAGGTCCTTCAGTATGGCTACACCTTC.

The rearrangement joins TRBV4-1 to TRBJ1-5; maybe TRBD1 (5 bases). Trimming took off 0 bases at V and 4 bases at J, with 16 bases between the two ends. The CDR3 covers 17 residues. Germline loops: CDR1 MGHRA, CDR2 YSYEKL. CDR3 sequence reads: CASSQDSWGGGNQPQHF. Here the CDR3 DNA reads TGCGCCAGCAGCCAAGATTCTTGGGGGGGTGGAAATCAGCCCCAGCATTTT.

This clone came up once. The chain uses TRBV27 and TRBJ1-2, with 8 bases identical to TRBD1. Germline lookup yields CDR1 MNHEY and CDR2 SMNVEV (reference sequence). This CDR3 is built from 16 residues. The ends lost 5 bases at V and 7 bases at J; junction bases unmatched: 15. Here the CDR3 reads CASSTQGQGGLGGYTF. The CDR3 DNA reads TGTGCCAGCAGTACCCAAGGACAGGGAGGGTTAGGTGGCTACACCTTC.

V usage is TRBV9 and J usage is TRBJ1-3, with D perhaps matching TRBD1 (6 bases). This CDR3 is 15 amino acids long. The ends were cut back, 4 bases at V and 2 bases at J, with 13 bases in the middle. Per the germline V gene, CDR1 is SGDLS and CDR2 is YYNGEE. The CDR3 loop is CASSLQGFPGNTIYF. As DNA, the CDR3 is TGTGCCAGCAGCCTACAGGGATTTCCTGGAAACACCATATATTTT. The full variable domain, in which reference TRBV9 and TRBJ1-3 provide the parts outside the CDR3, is DSGVTQTPKHLITATGQRVTLRCSPRSGDLSVYWYQQSLDQGLQFLIQYYNGEERAKGNILERFSAQQFPDLHSELNLSSLELGDSALYFCASSLQGFPGNTIYFGEGSWLTVV.

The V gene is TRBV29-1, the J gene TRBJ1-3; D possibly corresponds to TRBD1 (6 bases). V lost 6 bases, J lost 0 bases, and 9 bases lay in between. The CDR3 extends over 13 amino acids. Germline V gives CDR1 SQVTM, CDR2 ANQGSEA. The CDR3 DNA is TGCAGCGTCGGACAGTCCTCTGGAAACACCATATATTTT. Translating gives CSVGQSSGNTIYF.

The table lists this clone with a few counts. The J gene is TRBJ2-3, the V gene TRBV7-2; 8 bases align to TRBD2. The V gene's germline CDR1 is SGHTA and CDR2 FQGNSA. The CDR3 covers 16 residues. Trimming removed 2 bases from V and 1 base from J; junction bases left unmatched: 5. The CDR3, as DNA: TGTGCCAGCAGCTTAAACGGGAGGGCTGGCACAGATACGCAGTATTTT. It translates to CASSLNGRAGTDTQYF. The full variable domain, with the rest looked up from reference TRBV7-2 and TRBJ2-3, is GAGVSQSPSNKVTEKGKDVELRCDPISGHTALYWYRQSLGQGLEFLIYFQGNSAPDKSGLPSDRFSAERTGGSVSTLTIQRTQQEDSAVYLCASSLNGRAGTDTQYFGPGTRLTVL.

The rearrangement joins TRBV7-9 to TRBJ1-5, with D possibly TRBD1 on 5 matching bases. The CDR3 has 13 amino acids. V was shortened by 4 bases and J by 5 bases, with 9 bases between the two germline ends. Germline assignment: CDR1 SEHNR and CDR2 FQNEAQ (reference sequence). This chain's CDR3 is CASSYDSDQPQHF. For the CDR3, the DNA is TGTGCCAGCAGCTACGACAGCGATCAGCCCCAGCATTTT.